Given below is one TCR beta chain in context. What it binds is unknown. The data originate from a study of T cells in Graves' hyperthyroidism and ophthalmopathy. Study-wide findings and caveats: Before onset, ophthalmopathy was predicted by the model a median 6.5 months earlier.

RNA transcripts yielded amplified TCR beta CDR3 regions. Primed by the HTBI set, a first-round RT-PCR was run on the TCR CDR3. MiXCR, run by TCRdb on the multiplex PCR reads, gives a single entry per CDR3 protein. This table holds around 490,000 distinct CDR3 sequences, 15% to 20% found once. V shed 5 bases and J 5 bases; nucleotides not matched to a gene: 6. CDR1 is DFQATT, CDR2 SNEGSKA, per germline (reference sequence). The CDR3 spans 13 residues. The TCR sequence derives from a man in his forties or fifties with Graves' ophthalmopathy. This rearrangement joins TRBV20-1 to TRBJ2-5; 9 bases fit TRBD2. Source material: blood. As DNA, the CDR3 is TGCAGTGCTCAAGGACTAGCGCGCGAGACCCAGTACTTC. It codes for CSAQGLARETQYF.